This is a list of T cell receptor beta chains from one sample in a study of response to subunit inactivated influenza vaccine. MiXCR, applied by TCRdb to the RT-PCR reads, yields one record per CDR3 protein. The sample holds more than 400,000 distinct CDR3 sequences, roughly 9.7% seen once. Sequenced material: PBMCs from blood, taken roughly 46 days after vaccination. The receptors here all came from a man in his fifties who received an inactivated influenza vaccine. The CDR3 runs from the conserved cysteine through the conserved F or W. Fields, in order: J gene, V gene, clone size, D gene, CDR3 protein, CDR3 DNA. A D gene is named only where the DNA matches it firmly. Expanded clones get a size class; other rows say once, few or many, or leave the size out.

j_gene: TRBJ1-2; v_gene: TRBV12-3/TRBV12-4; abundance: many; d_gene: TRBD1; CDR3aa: CASSLAGRGHGYTF; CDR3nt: TGTGCCAGCAGTTTAGCGGGCAGGGGGCACGGCTACACCTTC
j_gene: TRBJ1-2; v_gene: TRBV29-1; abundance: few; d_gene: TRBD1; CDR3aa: CSVGAGTVNYGYTF; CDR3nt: TGCAGCGTTGGGGCCGGGACAGTTAACTATGGCTACACCTTC
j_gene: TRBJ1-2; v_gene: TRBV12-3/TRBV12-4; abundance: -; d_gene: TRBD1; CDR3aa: CASSPTGQGNYGYTF; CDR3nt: TGTGCCAGCAGTCCAACTGGACAGGGTAACTATGGCTACACCTTC
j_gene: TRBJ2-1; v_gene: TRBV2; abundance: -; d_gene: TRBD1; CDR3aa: CASSLRQGWNEQFF; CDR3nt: TGTGCCAGCAGCTTGAGACAGGGCTGGAATGAGCAGTTCTTC
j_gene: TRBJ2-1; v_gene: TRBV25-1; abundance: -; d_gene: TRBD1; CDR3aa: CASRGTGFYNEQFF; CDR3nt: TGTGCCAGCAGAGGGACAGGGTTCTACAATGAGCAGTTCTTC
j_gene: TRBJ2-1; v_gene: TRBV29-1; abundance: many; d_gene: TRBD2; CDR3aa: CSVSTSGSLGEQFF; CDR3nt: TGCAGCGTTTCGACTAGCGGGAGTTTGGGTGAGCAGTTCTTC
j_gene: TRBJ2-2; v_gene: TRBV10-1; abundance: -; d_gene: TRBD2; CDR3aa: CASSPGLAGASGELFF; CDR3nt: TGCGCCAGCAGTCCTGGACTAGCGGGGGCCAGTGGGGAGCTGTTTTTT
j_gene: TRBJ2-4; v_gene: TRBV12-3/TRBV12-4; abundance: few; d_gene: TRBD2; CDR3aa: CASRGLAGGPLNIQYF; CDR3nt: TGTGCCAGCAGGGGACTAGCGGGAGGGCCTTTGAACATTCAGTACTTC
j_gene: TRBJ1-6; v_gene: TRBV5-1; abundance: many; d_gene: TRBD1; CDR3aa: CASSLEQGENSPLHF; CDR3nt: TGCGCCAGCAGCTTGGAACAGGGGGAAAATTCACCCCTCCACTTT
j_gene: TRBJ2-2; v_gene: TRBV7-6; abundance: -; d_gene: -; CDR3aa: CASSLVGGATGELFF; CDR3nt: TGTGCCAGCAGCTTAGTAGGGGGAGCCACCGGGGAGCTGTTTTTT
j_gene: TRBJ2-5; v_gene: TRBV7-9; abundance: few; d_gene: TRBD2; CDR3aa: CASSLDLAGQETQYF; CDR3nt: TGTGCCAGCAGCTTAGATCTAGCGGGACAAGAGACCCAGTACTTC
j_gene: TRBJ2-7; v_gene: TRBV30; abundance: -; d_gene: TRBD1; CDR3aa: CACSGTGMYEQYF; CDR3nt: TGTGCCTGCTCCGGGACAGGGATGTACGAGCAGTACTTC
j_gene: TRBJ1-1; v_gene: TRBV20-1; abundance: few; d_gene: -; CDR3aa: CSAGDIANTEAFF; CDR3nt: TGCAGTGCTGGGGACATCGCGAACACTGAAGCTTTCTTT
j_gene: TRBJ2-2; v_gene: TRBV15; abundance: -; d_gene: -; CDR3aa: CATSRGGLVRNTGELFF; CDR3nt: TGTGCCACCAGCAGAGGGGGCCTTGTTCGGAACACCGGGGAGCTGTTTTTT
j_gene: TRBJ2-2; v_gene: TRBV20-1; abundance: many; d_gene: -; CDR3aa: CSARAPGLRNTGELFF; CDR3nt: TGCAGTGCTAGAGCTCCGGGACTGAGGAACACCGGGGAGCTGTTTTTT
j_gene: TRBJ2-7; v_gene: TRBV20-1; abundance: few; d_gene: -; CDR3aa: CSANRVAYEQYF; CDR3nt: TGCAGTGCCAACCGCGTAGCCTACGAGCAGTACTTC
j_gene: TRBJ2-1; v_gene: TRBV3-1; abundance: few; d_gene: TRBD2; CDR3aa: CASSQGEAGVFYNEQFF; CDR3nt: TGTGCCAGCAGCCAAGGAGAAGCGGGGGTTTTCTACAATGAGCAGTTCTTC
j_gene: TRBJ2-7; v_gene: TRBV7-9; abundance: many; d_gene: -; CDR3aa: CASRGLTYEQYF; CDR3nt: TGTGCCAGCAGGGGACTTACCTACGAGCAGTACTTC
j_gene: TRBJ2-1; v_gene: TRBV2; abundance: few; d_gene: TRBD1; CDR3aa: CASRLRQGPPYNEQFF; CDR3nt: TGTGCCAGCAGACTCAGACAGGGGCCACCTTACAATGAGCAGTTCTTC
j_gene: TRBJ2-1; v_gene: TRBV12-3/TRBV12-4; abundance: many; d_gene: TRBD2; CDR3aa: CASSPLAGVEVNEQFF; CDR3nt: TGTGCCAGCAGTCCCCTTGCGGGAGTCGAGGTCAATGAGCAGTTCTTC
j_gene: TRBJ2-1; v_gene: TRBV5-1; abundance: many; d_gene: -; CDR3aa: CASSLEAASSYNEQFF; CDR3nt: TGCGCCAGCAGCTTGGAGGCTGCCAGCTCCTACAATGAGCAGTTCTTC
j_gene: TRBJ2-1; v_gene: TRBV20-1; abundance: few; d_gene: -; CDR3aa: CSARDLTTHIHNEQFF; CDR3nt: TGCAGTGCTAGAGATTTGACCACCCATATTCACAATGAGCAGTTCTTC
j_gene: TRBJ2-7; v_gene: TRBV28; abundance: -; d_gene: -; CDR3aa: CASNPASGHWYF; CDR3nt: TGTGCCAGCAACCCGGCCAGCGGACATTGGTACTTC
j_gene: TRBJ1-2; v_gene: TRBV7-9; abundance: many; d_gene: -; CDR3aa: CASSFRTANYGYTF; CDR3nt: TGTGCCAGCAGCTTCCGGACAGCTAACTATGGCTACACCTTC
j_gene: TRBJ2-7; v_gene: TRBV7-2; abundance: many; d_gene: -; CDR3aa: CASSPRGGEQYF; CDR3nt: TGTGCCAGCAGTCCGCGTGGGGGCGAGCAGTACTTC
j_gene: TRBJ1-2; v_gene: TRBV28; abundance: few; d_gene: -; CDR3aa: CATRLWTDSNYGYTF; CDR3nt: TGTGCCACCCGACTTTGGACAGACTCTAACTATGGCTACACCTTC
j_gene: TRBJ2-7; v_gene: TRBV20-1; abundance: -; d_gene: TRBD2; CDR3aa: CSARGGIYEQYF; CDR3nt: TGCAGTGCTAGGGGGGGGATCTACGAGCAGTACTTC
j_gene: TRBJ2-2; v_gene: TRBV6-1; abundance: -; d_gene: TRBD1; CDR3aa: CASRPRDRFTTGELFF; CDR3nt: TGTGCCAGCAGGCCCCGGGACAGATTTACCACCGGGGAGCTGTTTTTT
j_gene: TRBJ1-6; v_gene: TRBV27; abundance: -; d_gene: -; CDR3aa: CATQGVANSPLHF; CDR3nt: TGTGCCACCCAGGGAGTCGCTAATTCACCCCTCCACTTT
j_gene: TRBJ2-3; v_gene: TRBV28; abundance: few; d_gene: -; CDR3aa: CASSHGSTDTQYF; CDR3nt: TGTGCCAGCAGTCATGGCTCCACAGATACGCAGTATTTT